These 32 T cell receptor beta chains share one sample of origin, sequenced in a study of cytomegalovirus exposure and HLA in healthy donors. The PCR employed 60 Vbeta primers together with 13 Jbeta primers. Libraries were prepared by immunoSEQ multiplex PCR; TCRdb keeps only in-frame clonotypes and omits some of them. The table lists some 130,000 clones, roughly 80% of them singletons. Sample: PBMCs. Receptor source: a male donor in good health and CMV-seropositive.

V usage is TRBV18 and J usage is TRBJ2-3; the match to TRBD2 covers 8 bases. Germline CDR1 reads KGHSH; CDR2 reads LQKENI. V lost 3 bases, J lost 0 bases, and 5 bases stayed unmatched. The length of the CDR3 is 16 residues. The CDR3 bases are TGTGCCAGCTCACCCCGGGGGGGCTCTAGCACAGATACGCAGTATTTT. Protein product: CASSPRGGSSTDTQYF.

The chain employs TRBV5-1 and TRBJ2-3; TRBD1 aligns across 10 bases. Germline V CDR1 and CDR2: SGHRS, YFSETQ. The CDR3 length is 15 residues. The junction had 4 bases not matched to a gene; V was cut back by 0 bases and J by 6 bases. The CDR3 nucleotides are TGCGCCAGCAGCTTGGATGACAGGGGGCGGGATACGCAGTATTTT. It specifies CASSLDDRGRDTQYF.

This clone showed up just a few times. The CDR3 nucleotides are TGTGCCAGCAGCACGGACACCTACTCCTACGAGCAGTACTTC. Protein: CASSTDTYSYEQYF. The chain is built from TRBV7-8 and TRBJ2-7, with a tentative D call TRBD1 (5 bases). The germline gives CDR1 SGHVS, CDR2 FQNEAQ. This CDR3 is built from 14 residues. Trimming stripped 5 bases from V and 0 bases from J, with 11 bases between.

This clone is a singleton in its sample. V is TRBV7-3 and J is TRBJ1-1; D not resolved. The CDR3 runs 19 residues. The V gene's germline CDR1 is SGHTA and CDR2 FQGTGA. Trimming left V 2 bases short and J 3 bases short, with 25 bases between. The CDR3 loop reads CASSLSPPTAKASDTEAFF. CDR3 coding DNA: TGTGCCAGCAGCTTATCCCCTCCAACAGCCAAGGCCTCAGACACTGAAGCTTTCTTT.

The chain employs TRBV5-1 and TRBJ2-3; D is unresolved. The CDR3 extends over 15 amino acids. The V and J ends lost 0 bases and 0 bases respectively, with 8 bases between them. Germline CDR1 reads SGHRS; CDR2 reads YFSETQ. CDR3 nucleotide sequence: TGCGCCAGCAGCTTGGAGTCCGGTAGCACAGATACGCAGTATTTT. Residues: CASSLESGSTDTQYF.

The chain combines TRBV4-2 with TRBJ2-1; TRBD2 agrees at 9 bases. The CDR3 spans 15 residues. Germline CDR1 reads LGHNA; CDR2 reads YNFKEQ. With 3 bases clipped from V and 2 bases from J, the junction kept 2 bases outside the gene matches. The CDR3 region is CASSHQREAYNEQFF. Written as DNA, the CDR3 is TGTGCCAGCAGCCATCAGCGGGAGGCCTACAATGAGCAGTTCTTC.

J is TRBJ2-2 and V is TRBV19; a weak D match, TRBD2 (5 bases). The CDR3 totals 17 residues. V gave up 2 bases and J gave up 5 bases, with 18 bases separating them. CDR1 and CDR2 from the germline V gene are LNHDA and SQIVND (reference sequence). The CDR3 loop is CASSIIPGNRGTGELFF. CDR3 DNA sequence: TGTGCCAGTAGTATAATCCCCGGGAACCGAGGAACCGGGGAGCTGTTTTTT.

The chain is built from TRBV28 and TRBJ2-2; D might be TRBD1 (5 bases). Germline V gene lookup returns CDR1 MDHEN and CDR2 SYDVKM. The CDR3 covers 16 residues. V lost 6 bases to trimming and J lost 3 bases, with 17 bases between them. CDR3 DNA: TGTGCCAGCAGCGGTGGGGCCAGCACGTACACCGGGGAGCTGTTTTTT. Translating gives CASSGGASTYTGELFF.

This chain connects TRBV11-2 to TRBJ2-3; D is possibly TRBD2 (6 bases). Germline CDR1 is SGHAT and CDR2 is FQNNGV. The CDR3 sequence is 17 residues long. Trimming shortened V by 5 bases and J by 2 bases, and 20 bases separated the two germline ends. The CDR3 sequence is CASSPEAGLGFTDTQYF. CDR3 nucleotides: TGTGCCAGCAGCCCAGAGGCGGGACTGGGTTTCACAGATACGCAGTATTTT.

This sequence joins TRBV27 and TRBJ1-6; 8 bases are shared with TRBD1. The CDR3 spans 18 residues. Trimming removed 5 bases from V and 1 base from J; junction bases left unmatched: 10. The V gene's germline CDR1 is MNHEY and CDR2 SMNVEV (reference sequence). CDR3 amino acids: CASSKTTGTGSYNSPLHF. CDR3 DNA sequence: TGTGCCAGCAGTAAAACAACCGGGACAGGATCCTATAATTCACCCCTCCACTTT.

This clone has only a few counts. The chain uses TRBV5-1 and TRBJ1-1, with a tentative D call TRBD1 (5 bases). V was clipped by 0 bases and J by 0 bases, with 9 bases between them. Germline assignment: CDR1 SGHRS and CDR2 YFSETQ. The CDR3 consists of 15 residues. CDR3 region: CASSLAGEMNTEAFF. In DNA, the CDR3 is TGCGCCAGCAGCTTGGCGGGGGAAATGAACACTGAAGCTTTCTTT.

This clone was counted between two and nine times. V gene TRBV5-4 combines with J gene TRBJ2-7; 8 nucleotides align to TRBD2. V was clipped by 3 bases and J by 5 bases; unmatched bases: 10. The germline gives CDR1 SGHNT, CDR2 YYREEE (reference sequence). This CDR3 has 15 amino acids. The DNA for the CDR3 is TGTGCCAGCAGCTCAGGGACCGGCGGGGGGAACGAGCAGTACTTC. It yields the protein CASSSGTGGGNEQYF.

The rearrangement joins TRBV7-8 to TRBJ2-5; tentatively, D is TRBD1 (5 bases). Germline CDR1 SGHVS, CDR2 FQNEAQ. This CDR3 contains 14 residues. Trimming removed 5 bases from V and 1 base from J, with 11 bases in between. Written as DNA, the CDR3 is TGTGCCAGCAGCAGAACAGGTCGCCAAGAGACCCAGTACTTC. Amino acids: CASSRTGRQETQYF. The variable domain in full, completed from reference TRBV7-8 and TRBJ2-5, reads GAGVSQSPRYKVAKRGQDVALRCDPISGHVSLFWYQQALGQGPEFLTYFQNEAQLDKSGLPSDRFFAERPEGSVSTLKIQRTQQEDSAVYLCASSRTGRQETQYFGPGTRLLVL.

The chain carries TRBV27 and TRBJ2-1, with unresolved D. CDR1 and CDR2 (germline): MNHEY, SMNVEV (reference sequence). The CDR3 spans 14 residues. Trimming removed 1 base from V and 4 bases from J, with 8 bases in between. Here the CDR3 DNA reads TGTGCCAGCAGTTTATTGGGCCCTTACAATGAGCAGTTCTTC. Protein: CASSLLGPYNEQFF.

CDR3: CASQPWTGTSYEQYF. The CDR3 nucleotides are TGTGCCAGCCAACCGTGGACAGGGACATCCTACGAGCAGTACTTC. The chain links TRBV27 to TRBJ2-7, with TRBD1 identical over 8 bases. Looked up from germline, CDR1 is MNHEY and CDR2 is SMNVEV (reference sequence). Trimming removed 8 bases from V and 1 base from J; junction bases left unmatched: 10. CDR3 length equals 15 residues.

This rearrangement joins TRBV29-1 to TRBJ2-1, with a tentative D call TRBD1 (7 bases). V was cut by 7 bases and J by 4 bases, with 17 bases left in between. There are 14 residues in the CDR3. CDR1 SQVTM and CDR2 ANQGSEA come from the germline V gene. The CDR3 sequence: CSARGGTEYNEQFF. In nucleotides, the CDR3 is TGCAGCGCCCGAGGGGGGACAGAATACAATGAGCAGTTCTTC.

This rearrangement joins TRBV7-2 to TRBJ2-3, with D maybe TRBD2 (6 bases). V dropped 9 bases and J dropped 5 bases, with 21 bases sitting between them. The germline gives CDR1 SGHTA, CDR2 FQGNSA. The CDR3 consists of 15 residues. As DNA, the CDR3 is TGTGCCAGTCTGGCGGAGCGGGCCTATTTAGATACGCAGTATTTT. Amino acids: CASLAERAYLDTQYF.

This clone was recorded once. This chain uses TRBV14 with TRBJ2-5; TRBD2 matches at 10 bases. Trimming cost V 2 bases and J 7 bases; bases outside gene matches: 7. The CDR3 is 15 residues long. In germline, CDR1 is SGHDN, CDR2 FVKESK. The DNA of the CDR3 is TGTGCCAGCAGCCAACTCACTAGCGGGACCTGGACCCAGTACTTC. Protein: CASSQLTSGTWTQYF.

CDR3 in DNA: TGTGCCAGCAGTTACTCAGGGGGACCCCAGCATTTT. Translation: CASSYSGGPQHF. The chain joins TRBV6-5 to TRBJ1-5, with D possibly TRBD1 on 6 matching bases. The germline CDR1 and CDR2 sequences are MNHEY and SVGAGI. Trimming took 0 bases from V and 10 from J, leaving 7 bases between them. The CDR3 runs 12 residues.

The CDR3 protein is CASASGNTYEQYF. The CDR3 DNA reads TGTGCCAGCGCCTCCGGGAATACCTACGAGCAGTACTTC. The chain uses TRBV4-2 and TRBJ2-7, with D possibly TRBD2 on 5 matching bases. V shed 8 bases and J shed 2 bases, with 13 bases lying between them. The germline gives CDR1 LGHNA, CDR2 YNFKEQ. This CDR3 is built from 13 residues.

Turning to this clone: The junction differs from germline at one of its ends, possibly a read error. The same CDR3 is also encoded by other DNA sequences in this sample. The chain has TRBV27 and TRBJ1-2, with no clear D. This CDR3 contains 13 residues. Germline values: CDR1 MNHEY, CDR2 SMNVEV (reference sequence). CDR3 DNA: TGTGCCAGCAGTTTTGGGTCTAGCTATGGCTATACCTTC. As protein: CASSFGSSYGYTF.

The chain has TRBV11-2 and TRBJ2-7; 8 positions agree with TRBD2. The CDR3 loop spans 15 amino acids. CDR1 SGHAT and CDR2 FQNNGV come from the germline V gene. V dropped 3 bases and J dropped 7; count of bases not matched to a gene: 11. The CDR3 loop reads CASSLRAGALGEQYF. Written as DNA, the CDR3 is TGTGCCAGCAGCTTGCGAGCGGGAGCATTAGGTGAGCAGTACTTC.

The V and J genes are TRBV19 and TRBJ2-4, with 8 nucleotides matching TRBD1. Germline lookup yields CDR1 LNHDA and CDR2 SQIVND (reference sequence). Losses at the gene ends were 6 bases for V and 7 bases for J; bases not matched to a gene: 8. CDR3 size: 14 residues. CDR3 sequence reads: CASRPRGTGNIQYF. For the CDR3, the DNA is TGTGCCAGTAGACCCCGAGGGACAGGCAACATTCAGTACTTC.

The sample holds one count of this clone. The J gene is TRBJ1-2, the V gene TRBV30; the D gene is possibly TRBD1 (5 bases). Germline V gene lookup returns CDR1 GTSNPN and CDR2 SVGIG (reference sequence). This CDR3 region has 12 residues. Deletions cut 2 bases from V and 1 base from J, with 5 bases between. CDR3 sequence reads: CAWSQGNYGYTF. Here the CDR3 DNA reads TGTGCCTGGAGTCAGGGTAACTATGGCTACACCTTC.

The V call is TRBV2, the J call TRBJ2-3; D might be TRBD1 (6 bases). This CDR3 has 15 amino acids. Germline values: CDR1 SNHLY, CDR2 FYNNEI. The V and J ends lost 1 base and 2 bases respectively, with 10 bases between them. In nucleotides, the CDR3 is TGTGCCAGCAGTGAAGTAGGACAGCTCACAGATACGCAGTATTTT. It encodes CASSEVGQLTDTQYF. The full variable domain, in which reference TRBV2 and TRBJ2-3 provide the parts outside the CDR3, is EPEVTQTPSHQVTQMGQEVILRCVPISNHLYFYWYRQILGQKVEFLVSFYNNEISEKSEIFDDQFSVERPDGSNFTLKIRSTKLEDSAMYFCASSEVGQLTDTQYFGPGTRLTVL.

CDR3 residues: CASSLFGEYGPQHF. The CDR3 DNA reads as TGTGCCAGCAGTTTATTCGGAGAGTATGGGCCCCAGCATTTT. The rearrangement links TRBV28 to TRBJ1-5; D unclear. There are 14 residues in the CDR3. Germline V CDR1 and CDR2: MDHEN, SYDVKM. Trimming cost V 1 base and J 9 bases, with 13 bases left between them.

The rearrangement uses TRBV30 and TRBJ2-5; D not resolved. Per germline, CDR1 GTSNPN and CDR2 SVGIG (reference sequence). The CDR3 extends over 14 amino acids. V was pared by 2 bases and J by 1 base, with 11 bases between. The CDR3 is CAWSIPGAQETQYF. The CDR3 DNA reads as TGTGCCTGGAGTATCCCCGGAGCCCAAGAGACCCAGTACTTC.

J is TRBJ1-6 and V is TRBV27; D is possibly TRBD1 (6 bases). Per germline, CDR1 MNHEY and CDR2 SMNVEV (reference sequence). V was pared by 4 bases and J by 7 bases, with 14 bases between. This CDR3 region has 15 residues. Here the CDR3 reads CASSSLGQGNSPLHF. The DNA of the CDR3 is TGTGCCAGCAGTTCTCTTGGGCAGGGGAATTCACCCCTCCACTTT.

In its sample, this clone was seen once. This CDR3 is CASQTAGPRGYTGELFF. CDR3 sequence (DNA): TGTGCCAGCCAAACAGCGGGACCAAGGGGTTACACCGGGGAGCTGTTTTTT. V gene TRBV28 combines with J gene TRBJ2-2, with 7 positions matching TRBD2. CDR1 and CDR2 from the germline V gene are MDHEN and SYDVKM. The CDR3 runs 17 residues. Trimming at V came to 8 bases and at J to 3 bases, leaving 15 bases not matched to a gene.

This rearrangement joins TRBV28 to TRBJ1-5, with 7 bases aligning to TRBD1. CDR1 is MDHEN, CDR2 SYDVKM, per germline. The trim removed 5 bases at V and 2 bases at J, leaving 0 bases unmatched. The CDR3 sequence is 13 residues long. CDR3 protein: CASSTGGNQPQHF. The CDR3 coding sequence is TGTGCCAGCAGTACAGGGGGCAATCAGCCCCAGCATTTT.

The rearrangement uses TRBV7-9 and TRBJ2-7; 12 bases match TRBD2. The CDR3 is 16 residues long. With V trimmed by 1 base and J by 7 bases, 8 bases remained unmatched. Per germline, CDR1 SEHNR and CDR2 FQNEAQ (reference sequence). The CDR3 protein is CASSLDRLAGVGEQYF. In DNA, the CDR3 is TGTGCCAGCAGCTTAGATCGACTAGCGGGAGTGGGTGAGCAGTACTTC.

Notes on this clone: Its ends do not fully match the called genes, so a read error is possible. In nucleotides, the CDR3 is TGCGCCAGCAGCTTGGCCCTCGGACAGGGAGGGTCTGGGGCCAACGGCCTGACTTTC. Protein: CASSLALGQGGSGANGLTF. The rearrangement uses TRBV5-1 and TRBJ2-6; maybe TRBD1 (8 bases). Germline V gene data show CDR1 as SGHRS and CDR2 as YFSETQ. CDR3 size: 19 residues.